This T cell receptor beta chain stems from a study of blood T cell repertoires in COVID-19. Looking at the study overall: Spain, Italy and the United States supplied samples that represented acute and convalescent COVID-19. T cells, B-cell-depleted T cells, or PBMCs supplied cDNA or gDNA.

A remark on this clone: An end of the junction does not agree with germline; a read error may underlie this.

In the original workflow: Quantification of nucleated cells was approximated via reference gene primer amplification. Here immunoSEQ multiplex PCR was the method, and the copy in TCRdb shows in-frame clones only, minus some. D and trimming were read from the DNA, whereas the V and J calls and clone size are those reported in that table. The data contain some 700,000 clones, 90% of them singletons. CDR3 length: 17 residues. Germline V lookup: CDR1 SGHNT, CDR2 YYREEE (reference sequence). This chain uses TRBV5-4 with TRBJ1-1, with 9 positions matching TRBD1. Sequencing was performed on peripheral blood. The source of this sequence is a woman between 18 and 29 years old with acute or convalescent COVID-19. The CDR3 nucleotides read TGTACCAGCAGTTTTCCGGGACAGGGATTTGTTGGCACTGAAGCTTTCTTT. This codes for CTSSFPGQGFVGTEAFF. Full variable domain (missing parts from reference TRBV5-4 and TRBJ1-1): ETGVTQSPTHLIKTRGQQVTLRCSSQSGHNTVSWYQQALGQGPQFIFQYYREEENGRGNFPPRFSGLQFPNYSSELNVNALELDDSALYLCTSSFPGQGFVGTEAFFGQGTRLTVV.